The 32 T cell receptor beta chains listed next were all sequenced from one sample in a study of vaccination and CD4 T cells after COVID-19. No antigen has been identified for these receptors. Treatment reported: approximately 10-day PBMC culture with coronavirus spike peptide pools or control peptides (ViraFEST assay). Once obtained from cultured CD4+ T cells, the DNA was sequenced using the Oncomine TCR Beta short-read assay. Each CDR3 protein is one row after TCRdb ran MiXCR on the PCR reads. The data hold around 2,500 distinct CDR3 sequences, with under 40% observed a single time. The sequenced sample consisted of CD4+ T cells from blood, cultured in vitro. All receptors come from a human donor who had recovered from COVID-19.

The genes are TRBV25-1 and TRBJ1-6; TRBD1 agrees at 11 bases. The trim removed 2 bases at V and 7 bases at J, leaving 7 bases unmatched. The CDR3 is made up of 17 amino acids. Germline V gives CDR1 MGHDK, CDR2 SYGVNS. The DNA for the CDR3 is TGTGCCAGCAGTGAAGGGGGGACAGGGGGGAGGAATTCACCCCTCCACTTT. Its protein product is CASSEGGTGGRNSPLHF.

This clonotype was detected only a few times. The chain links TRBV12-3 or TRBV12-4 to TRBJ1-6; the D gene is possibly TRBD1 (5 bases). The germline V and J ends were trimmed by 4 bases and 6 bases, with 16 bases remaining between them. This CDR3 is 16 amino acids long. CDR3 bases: TGTGCCAGCAGTTCCCCGGTTCCGGGACCTAATTCACCCCTCCACTTT. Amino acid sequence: CASSSPVPGPNSPLHF.

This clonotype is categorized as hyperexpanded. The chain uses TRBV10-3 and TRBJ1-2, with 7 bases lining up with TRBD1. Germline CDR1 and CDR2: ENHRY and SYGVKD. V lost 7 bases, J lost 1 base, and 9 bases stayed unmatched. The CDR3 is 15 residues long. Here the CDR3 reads CAITGGQDLNYGYTF. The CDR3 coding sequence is TGTGCCATCACAGGTGGACAGGATCTTAACTATGGCTACACCTTC.

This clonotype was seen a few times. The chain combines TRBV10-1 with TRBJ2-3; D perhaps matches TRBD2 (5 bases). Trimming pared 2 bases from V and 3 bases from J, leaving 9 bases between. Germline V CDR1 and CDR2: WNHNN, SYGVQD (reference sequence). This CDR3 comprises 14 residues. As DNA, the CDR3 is TGCGCCAGCAGTGAGGGGGAGTGGACAGATACGCAGTATTTT. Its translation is CASSEGEWTDTQYF.

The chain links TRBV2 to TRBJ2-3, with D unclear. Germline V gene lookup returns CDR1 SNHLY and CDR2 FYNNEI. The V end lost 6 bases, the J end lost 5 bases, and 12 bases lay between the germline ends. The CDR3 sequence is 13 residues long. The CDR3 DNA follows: TGTGCCAGCAGGGGCCCTGTGGGAGATACGCAGTATTTT. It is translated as CASRGPVGDTQYF. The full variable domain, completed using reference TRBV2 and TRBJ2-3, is EPEVTQTPSHQVTQMGQEVILRCVPISNHLYFYWYRQILGQKVEFLVSFYNNEISEKSEIFDDQFSVERPDGSNFTLKIRSTKLEDSAMYFCASRGPVGDTQYFGPGTRLTVL.

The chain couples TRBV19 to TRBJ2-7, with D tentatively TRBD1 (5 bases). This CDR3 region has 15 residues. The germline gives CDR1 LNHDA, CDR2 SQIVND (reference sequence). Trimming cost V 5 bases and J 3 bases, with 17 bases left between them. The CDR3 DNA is TGTGCCAGTAGTCCCATTGCAGGGAACAACTACGAGCAGTACTTC. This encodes CASSPIAGNNYEQYF.

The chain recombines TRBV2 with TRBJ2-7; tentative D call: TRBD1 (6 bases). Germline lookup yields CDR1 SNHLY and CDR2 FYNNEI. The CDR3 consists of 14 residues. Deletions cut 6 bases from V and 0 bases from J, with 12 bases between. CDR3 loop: CASRHRDNSYEQYF. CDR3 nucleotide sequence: TGTGCCAGCAGACACCGGGACAACTCCTACGAGCAGTACTTC.

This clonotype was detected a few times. The DNA of the CDR3 is TGTGCCAGCAGTTTGACAGGGGATAATTCACCCCTCCACTTT. It specifies CASSLTGDNSPLHF. V usage is TRBV6-5 and J usage is TRBJ1-6; 8 bases fit TRBD1. V dropped 4 bases and J dropped 5; count of bases not matched to a gene: 1. Germline values: CDR1 MNHEY, CDR2 SVGAGI. The CDR3 loop spans 14 amino acids.

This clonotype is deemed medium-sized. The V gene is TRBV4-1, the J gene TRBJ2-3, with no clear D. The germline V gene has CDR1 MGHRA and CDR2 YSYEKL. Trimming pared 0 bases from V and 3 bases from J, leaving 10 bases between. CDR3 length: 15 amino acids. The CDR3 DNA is TGCGCCAGCAGCCAAGATAGCCACAAAACAGATACGCAGTATTTT. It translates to CASSQDSHKTDTQYF.

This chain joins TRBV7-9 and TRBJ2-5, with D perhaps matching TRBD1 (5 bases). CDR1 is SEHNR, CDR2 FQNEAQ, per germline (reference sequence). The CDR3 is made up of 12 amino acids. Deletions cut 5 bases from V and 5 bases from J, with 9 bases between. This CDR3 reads CASSAYRETQYF. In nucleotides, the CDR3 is TGTGCCAGCAGCGCCTACAGGGAGACCCAGTACTTC.

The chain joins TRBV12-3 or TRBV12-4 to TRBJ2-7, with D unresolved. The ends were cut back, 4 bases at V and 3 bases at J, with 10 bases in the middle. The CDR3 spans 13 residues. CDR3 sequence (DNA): TGTGCCAGCAGTTCAGGATTTTTCTACGAGCAGTACTTC. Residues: CASSSGFFYEQYF.

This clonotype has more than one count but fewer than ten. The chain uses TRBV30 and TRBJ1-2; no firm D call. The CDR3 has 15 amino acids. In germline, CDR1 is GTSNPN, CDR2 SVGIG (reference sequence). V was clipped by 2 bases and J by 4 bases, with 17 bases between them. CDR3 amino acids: CAWSMLTDGVYGYTF. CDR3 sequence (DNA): TGTGCCTGGAGTATGCTCACGGACGGTGTCTATGGCTACACCTTC.

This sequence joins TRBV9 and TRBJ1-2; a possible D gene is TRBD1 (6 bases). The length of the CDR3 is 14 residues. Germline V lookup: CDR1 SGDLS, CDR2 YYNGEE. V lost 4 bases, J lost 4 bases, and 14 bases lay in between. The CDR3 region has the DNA TGTGCCAGCAGCTTTGGACAGACCTCCTATGGCTACACCTTC. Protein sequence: CASSFGQTSYGYTF. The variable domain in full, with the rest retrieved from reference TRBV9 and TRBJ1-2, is DSGVTQTPKHLITATGQRVTLRCSPRSGDLSVYWYQQSLDQGLQFLIQYYNGEERAKGNILERFSAQQFPDLHSELNLSSLELGDSALYFCASSFGQTSYGYTFGSGTRLTVV.

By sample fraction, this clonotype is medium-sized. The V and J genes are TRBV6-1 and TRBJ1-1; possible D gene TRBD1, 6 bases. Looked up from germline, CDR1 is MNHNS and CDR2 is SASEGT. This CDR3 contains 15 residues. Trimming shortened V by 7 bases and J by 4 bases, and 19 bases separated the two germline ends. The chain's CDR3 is CASKGSGGAATEAFF. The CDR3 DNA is TGTGCCAGCAAAGGCTCCGGGGGCGCGGCCACTGAAGCTTTCTTT.

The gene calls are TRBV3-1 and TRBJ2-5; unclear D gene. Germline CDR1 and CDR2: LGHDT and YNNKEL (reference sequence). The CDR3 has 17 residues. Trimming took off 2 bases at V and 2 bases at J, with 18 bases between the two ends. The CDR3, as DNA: TGTGCCAGCAGCCAACCAAAGGGCCTGTTTGATCAAGAGACCCAGTACTTC. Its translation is CASSQPKGLFDQETQYF.

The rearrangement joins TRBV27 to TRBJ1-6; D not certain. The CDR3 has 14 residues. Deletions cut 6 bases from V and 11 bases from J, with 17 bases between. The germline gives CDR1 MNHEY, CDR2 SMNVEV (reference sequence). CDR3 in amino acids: CASRRPSQPAPLHF. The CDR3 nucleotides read TGTGCCAGCAGACGTCCTTCTCAGCCCGCACCCCTCCACTTT.

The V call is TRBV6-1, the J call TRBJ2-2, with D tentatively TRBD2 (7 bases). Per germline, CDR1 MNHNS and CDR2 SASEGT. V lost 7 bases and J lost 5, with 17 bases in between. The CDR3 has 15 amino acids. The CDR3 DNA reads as TGTGCCAGCATCGGAAGGGGGGGAGGGACCGGGGAGCTGTTTTTT. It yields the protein CASIGRGGGTGELFF.

CDR3 sequence reads: CAWSAGQGILEQYF. The DNA for the CDR3 is TGTGCCTGGAGTGCGGGACAGGGGATTCTCGAGCAGTACTTC. The chain recombines TRBV30 with TRBJ2-7; the match to TRBD1 covers 10 bases. CDR1 GTSNPN and CDR2 SVGIG come from the germline V gene (reference sequence). This CDR3 is 14 amino acids long. With 1 base clipped from V and 6 bases from J, the junction kept 6 bases outside the gene matches.

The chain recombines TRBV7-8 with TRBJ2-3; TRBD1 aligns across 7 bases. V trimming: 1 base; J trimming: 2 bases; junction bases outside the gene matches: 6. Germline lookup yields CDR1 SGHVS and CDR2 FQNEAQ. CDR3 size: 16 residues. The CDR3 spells CASSLVWDSPTDTQYF. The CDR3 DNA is TGTGCCAGCAGCTTAGTTTGGGACAGCCCCACAGATACGCAGTATTTT.

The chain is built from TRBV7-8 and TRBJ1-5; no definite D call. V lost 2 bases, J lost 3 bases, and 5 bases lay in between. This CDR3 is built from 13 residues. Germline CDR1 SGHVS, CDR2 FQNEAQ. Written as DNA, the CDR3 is TGTGCCAGCAGCTTAAGGGACAATCAGCCCCAGCATTTT. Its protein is CASSLRDNQPQHF.

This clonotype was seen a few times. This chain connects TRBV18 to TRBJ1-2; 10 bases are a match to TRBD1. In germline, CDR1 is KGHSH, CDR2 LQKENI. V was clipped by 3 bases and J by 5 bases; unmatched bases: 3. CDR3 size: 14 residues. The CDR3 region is CASSPGTGAYGYTF. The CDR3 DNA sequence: TGTGCCAGCTCACCCGGGACAGGGGCGTATGGCTACACCTTC.

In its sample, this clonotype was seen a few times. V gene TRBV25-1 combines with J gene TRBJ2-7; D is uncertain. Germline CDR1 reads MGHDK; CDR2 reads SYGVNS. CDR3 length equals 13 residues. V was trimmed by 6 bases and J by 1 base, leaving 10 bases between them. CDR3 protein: CASRAPGSYEQYF. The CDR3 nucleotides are TGTGCCAGCAGGGCCCCAGGTTCCTACGAGCAGTACTTC.

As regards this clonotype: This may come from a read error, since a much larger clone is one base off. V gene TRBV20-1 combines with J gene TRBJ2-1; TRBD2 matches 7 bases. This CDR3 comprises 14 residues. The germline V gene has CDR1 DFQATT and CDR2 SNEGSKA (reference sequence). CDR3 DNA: TGCAGTGCTAGAGATATGGCGGGGAGGGATGAGCAGCTCTTC. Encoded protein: CSARDMAGRDEQLF.

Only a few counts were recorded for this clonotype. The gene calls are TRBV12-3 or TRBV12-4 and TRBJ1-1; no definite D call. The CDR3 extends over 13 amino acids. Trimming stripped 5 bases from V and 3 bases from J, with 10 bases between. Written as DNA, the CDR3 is TGTGCCAGCAGTCGGAACAGTGACACTGAAGCTTTCTTT. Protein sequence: CASSRNSDTEAFF.

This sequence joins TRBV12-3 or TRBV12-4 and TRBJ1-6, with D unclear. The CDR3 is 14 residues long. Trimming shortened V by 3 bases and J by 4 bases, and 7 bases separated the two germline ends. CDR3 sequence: CASSFRTYNSPLHF. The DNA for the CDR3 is TGTGCCAGCAGTTTCCGGACTTATAATTCACCCCTCCACTTT.

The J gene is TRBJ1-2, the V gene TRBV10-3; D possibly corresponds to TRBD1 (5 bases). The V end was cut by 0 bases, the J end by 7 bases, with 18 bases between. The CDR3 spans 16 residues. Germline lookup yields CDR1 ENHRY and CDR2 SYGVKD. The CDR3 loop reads CAISESAQGGVGGYTF. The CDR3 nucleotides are TGTGCCATCAGTGAGTCGGCTCAGGGAGGGGTAGGTGGCTACACCTTC.

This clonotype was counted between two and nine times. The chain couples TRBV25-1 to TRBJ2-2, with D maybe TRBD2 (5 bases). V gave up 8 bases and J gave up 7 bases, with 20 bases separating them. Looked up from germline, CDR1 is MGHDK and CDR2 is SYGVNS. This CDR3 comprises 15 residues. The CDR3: CASGVPGLRGGELFF. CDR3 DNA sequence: TGTGCCAGCGGGGTCCCCGGCCTCCGGGGCGGGGAGCTGTTTTTT.

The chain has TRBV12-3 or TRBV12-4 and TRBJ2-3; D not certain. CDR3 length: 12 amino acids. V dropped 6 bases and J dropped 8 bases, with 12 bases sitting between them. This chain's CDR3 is CASRPSSGTQYF. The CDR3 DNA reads TGTGCCAGCAGACCCTCTTCAGGTACGCAGTATTTT.

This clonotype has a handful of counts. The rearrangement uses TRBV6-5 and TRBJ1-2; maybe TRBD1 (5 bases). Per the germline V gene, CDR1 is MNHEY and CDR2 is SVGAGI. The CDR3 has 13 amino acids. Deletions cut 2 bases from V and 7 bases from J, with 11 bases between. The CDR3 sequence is CASSYMGRSGYTF. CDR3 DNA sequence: TGTGCCAGCAGTTACATGGGGCGGAGTGGCTACACCTTC.

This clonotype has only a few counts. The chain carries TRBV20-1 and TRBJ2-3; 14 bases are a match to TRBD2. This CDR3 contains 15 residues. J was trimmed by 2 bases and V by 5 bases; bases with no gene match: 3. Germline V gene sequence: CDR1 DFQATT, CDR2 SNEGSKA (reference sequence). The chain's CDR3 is CSASGLAGVTDTQYF. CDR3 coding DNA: TGCAGTGCTTCGGGACTAGCGGGGGTCACAGATACGCAGTATTTT.

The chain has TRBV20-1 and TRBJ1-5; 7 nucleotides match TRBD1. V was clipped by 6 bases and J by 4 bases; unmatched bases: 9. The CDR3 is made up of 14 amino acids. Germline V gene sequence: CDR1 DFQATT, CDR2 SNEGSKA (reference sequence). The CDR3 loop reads CSALEGAANQPQHF. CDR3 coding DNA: TGCAGTGCCCTGGAGGGGGCTGCAAATCAGCCCCAGCATTTT.

The chain's CDR3 is CASSPENGYTF. The CDR3 coding sequence is TGTGCCAGCAGTCCCGAGAATGGCTACACCTTC. J is TRBJ1-2 and V is TRBV2; D unresolved. V lost 5 bases, J lost 6 bases, and 7 bases lay in between. Looked up from germline, CDR1 is SNHLY and CDR2 is FYNNEI. The CDR3 consists of 11 residues.